This passage covers 3 T cell receptor beta chains from one sample sequenced in a study of shared clonotypes between healthy human individuals. Measured with immunoSEQ multiplex PCR; TCRdb has only the in-frame clones, and not every one. The sample consists of about 2.4 million clones, around 90% of them appearing once. Sequencing input: naive CD4+ T cells sorted from blood. Described subset: CD45RA+ positively selected. The receptors here all came from a man aged 18-30 years in good health.

Comment on this clone: The sample holds other DNA sequences that translate to the same CDR3. The chain joins TRBV6-5 to TRBJ1-5; a possible D gene is TRBD1 (6 bases). The germline CDR1 and CDR2 sequences are MNHEY and SVGAGI. V lost 6 bases to trimming and J lost 3 bases, with 9 bases between them. The CDR3 totals 13 residues. CDR3 DNA sequence: TGTGCCAGCAGACGGGGGCCCAATCAGCCCCAGCATTTT. Translating it yields CASRRGPNQPQHF.

This clone showed up just once. V gene TRBV5-1 combines with J gene TRBJ2-3, with 7 bases that match TRBD2. Germline loops: CDR1 SGHRS, CDR2 YFSETQ. This CDR3 is 13 amino acids long. Trimming at V came to 1 base and at J to 6 bases, leaving 2 bases not matched to a gene. In DNA, the CDR3 is TGCGCCAGCAGCTTGCGGGGGGACGATACGCAGTATTTT. It encodes CASSLRGDDTQYF.

The chain employs TRBV30 and TRBJ2-5; unclear D gene. The DNA matches TRBJ2-7 better at its end, which makes the J call doubtful. This CDR3 region has 12 residues. Germline V gives CDR1 GTSNPN, CDR2 SVGIG (reference sequence). CDR3 region: CAWPRWPYEQYF. In nucleotides, the CDR3 is TGTGCCTGGCCGAGATGGCCCTACGAGCAGTACTTC.